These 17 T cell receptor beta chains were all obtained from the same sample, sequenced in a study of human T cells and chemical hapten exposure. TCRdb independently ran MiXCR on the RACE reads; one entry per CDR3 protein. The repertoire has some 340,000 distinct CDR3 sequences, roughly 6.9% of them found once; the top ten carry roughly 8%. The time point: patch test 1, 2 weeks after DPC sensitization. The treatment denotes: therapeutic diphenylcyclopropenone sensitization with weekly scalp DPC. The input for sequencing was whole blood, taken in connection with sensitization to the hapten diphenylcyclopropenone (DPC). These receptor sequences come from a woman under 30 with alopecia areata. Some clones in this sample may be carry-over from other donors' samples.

CDR3 sequence: CASSQGQNQETQYF. CDR3 nucleotide sequence: TGTGCCAGCAGCCAGGGACAGAACCAAGAGACCCAGTACTTC. This chain connects TRBV3-1 to TRBJ2-5; 7 positions match TRBD1. The V segment lost 3 bases and the J segment 0 bases; nucleotides outside the gene matches: 1. Germline CDR1 and CDR2: LGHDT and YNNKEL (reference sequence). This CDR3 comprises 14 residues.

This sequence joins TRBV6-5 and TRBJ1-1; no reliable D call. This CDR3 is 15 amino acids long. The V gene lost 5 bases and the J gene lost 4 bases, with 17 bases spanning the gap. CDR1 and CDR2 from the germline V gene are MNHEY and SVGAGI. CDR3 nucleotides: TGTGCCAGCAGTACACACCGGGGAGGAAGCACTGAAGCTTTCTTT. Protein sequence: CASSTHRGGSTEAFF.

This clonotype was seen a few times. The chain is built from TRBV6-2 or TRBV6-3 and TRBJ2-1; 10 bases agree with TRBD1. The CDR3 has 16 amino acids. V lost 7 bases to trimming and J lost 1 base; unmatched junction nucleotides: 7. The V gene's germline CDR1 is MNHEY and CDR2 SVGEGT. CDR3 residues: CASTRQGANSYNEQFF. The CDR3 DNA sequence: TGTGCCAGCACTCGACAGGGGGCTAATTCCTACAATGAGCAGTTCTTC.

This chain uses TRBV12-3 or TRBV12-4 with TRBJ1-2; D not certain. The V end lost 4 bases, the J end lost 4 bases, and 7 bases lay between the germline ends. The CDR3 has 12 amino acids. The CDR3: CASSSESYGYTF. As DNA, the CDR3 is TGTGCCAGCAGTTCAGAATCCTATGGCTACACCTTC.

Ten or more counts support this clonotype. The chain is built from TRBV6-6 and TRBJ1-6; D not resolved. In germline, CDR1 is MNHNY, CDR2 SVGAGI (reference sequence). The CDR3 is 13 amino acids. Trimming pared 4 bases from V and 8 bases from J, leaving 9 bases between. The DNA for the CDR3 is TGTGCCAGCAGTTTGGACGGGGATTCACCCCTCCACTTT. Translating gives CASSLDGDSPLHF.

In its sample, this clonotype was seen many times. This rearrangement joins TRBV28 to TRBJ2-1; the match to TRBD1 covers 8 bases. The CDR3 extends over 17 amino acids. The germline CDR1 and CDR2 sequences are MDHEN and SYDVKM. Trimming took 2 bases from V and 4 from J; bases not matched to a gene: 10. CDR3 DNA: TGTGCCAGCAGTTTAAAATCAGGGGGCTCAGGGTACAATGAGCAGTTCTTC. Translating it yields CASSLKSGGSGYNEQFF.

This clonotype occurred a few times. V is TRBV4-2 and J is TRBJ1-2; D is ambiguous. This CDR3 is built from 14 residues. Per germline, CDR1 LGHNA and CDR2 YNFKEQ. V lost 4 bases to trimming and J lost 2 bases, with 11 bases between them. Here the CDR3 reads CASSPLEPNYGYTF. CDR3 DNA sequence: TGTGCCAGCAGCCCCCTGGAGCCCAACTATGGCTACACCTTC.

This chain's CDR3 is CASSKPTTQDRTDTQYF. The CDR3 DNA reads as TGTGCCAGCAGTAAACCGACGACTCAGGACAGAACGGATACGCAGTATTTT. The chain employs TRBV6-5 and TRBJ2-3; weak D call: TRBD1 (6 bases). The CDR3 has 17 residues. Trimming took off 5 bases at V and 6 bases at J, with 24 bases between the two ends. Per germline, CDR1 MNHEY and CDR2 SVGAGI.

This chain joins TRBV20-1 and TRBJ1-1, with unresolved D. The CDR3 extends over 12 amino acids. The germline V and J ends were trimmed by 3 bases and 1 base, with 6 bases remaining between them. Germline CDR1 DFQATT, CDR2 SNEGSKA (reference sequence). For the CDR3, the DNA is TGCAGTGCTAGTTCGGGGAACACTGAAGCTTTCTTT. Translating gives CSASSGNTEAFF.

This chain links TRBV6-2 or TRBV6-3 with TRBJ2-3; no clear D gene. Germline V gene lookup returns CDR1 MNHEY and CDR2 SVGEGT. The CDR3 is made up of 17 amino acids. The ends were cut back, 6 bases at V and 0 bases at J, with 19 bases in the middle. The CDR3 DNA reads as TGTGCCAGCAGAAGTAGCCGGGCCGGTACTAGCACAGATACGCAGTATTTT. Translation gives CASRSSRAGTSTDTQYF.

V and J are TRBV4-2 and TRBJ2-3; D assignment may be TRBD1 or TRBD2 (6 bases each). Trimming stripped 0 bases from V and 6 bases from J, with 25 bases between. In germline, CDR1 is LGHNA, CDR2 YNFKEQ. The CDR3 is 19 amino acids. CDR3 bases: TGTGCCAGCAGCCAAGATCCCCCAACGATAGAGGGGGGCGGGGATACGCAGTATTTT. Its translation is CASSQDPPTIEGGGDTQYF.

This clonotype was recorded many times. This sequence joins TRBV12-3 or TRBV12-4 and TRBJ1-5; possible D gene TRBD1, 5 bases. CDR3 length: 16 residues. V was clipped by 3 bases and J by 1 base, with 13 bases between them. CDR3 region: CASSFSQGASNQPQHF. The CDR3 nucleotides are TGTGCCAGCAGTTTCTCTCAAGGGGCCAGCAATCAGCCCCAGCATTTT.

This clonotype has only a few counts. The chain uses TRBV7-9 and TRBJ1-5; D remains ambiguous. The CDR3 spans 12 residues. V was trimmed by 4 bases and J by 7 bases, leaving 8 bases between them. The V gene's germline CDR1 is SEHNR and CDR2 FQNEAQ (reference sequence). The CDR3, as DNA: TGTGCCAGCAGCTATATGGAACAGCCCCAGCATTTT. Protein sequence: CASSYMEQPQHF.

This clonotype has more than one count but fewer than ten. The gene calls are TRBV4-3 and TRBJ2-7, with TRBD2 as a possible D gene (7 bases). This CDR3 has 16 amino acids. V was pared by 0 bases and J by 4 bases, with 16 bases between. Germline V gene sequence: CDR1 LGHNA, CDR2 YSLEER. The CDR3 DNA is TGCGCCAGCAGCCAAGATCCTAGGGGAGGGGGATACGAGCAGTACTTC. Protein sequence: CASSQDPRGGGYEQYF.

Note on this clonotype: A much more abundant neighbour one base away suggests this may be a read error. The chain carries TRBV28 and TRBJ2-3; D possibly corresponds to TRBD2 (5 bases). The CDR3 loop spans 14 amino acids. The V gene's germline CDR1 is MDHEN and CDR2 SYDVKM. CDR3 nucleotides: TGTGCCAGCAGGCCGGGGTTAAGCACAGATACGCTGTATTTT. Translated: CASRPGLSTDTLYF.

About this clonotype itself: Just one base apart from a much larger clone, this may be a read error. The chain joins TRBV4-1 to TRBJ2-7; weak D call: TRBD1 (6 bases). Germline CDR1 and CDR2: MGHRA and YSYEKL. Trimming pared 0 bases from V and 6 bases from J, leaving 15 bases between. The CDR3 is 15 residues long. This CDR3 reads CASSQEVATGIEQYF. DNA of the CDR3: TGCGCCAGCAGCCAAGAAGTGGCGACAGGTATCGAGCAGTACTTC.

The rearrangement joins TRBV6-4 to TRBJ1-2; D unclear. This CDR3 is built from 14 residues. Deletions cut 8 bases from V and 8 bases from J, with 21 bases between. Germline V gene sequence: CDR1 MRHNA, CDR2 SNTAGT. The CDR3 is CASHYLTSPPGYTF. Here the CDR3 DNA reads TGTGCCAGCCACTATCTAACATCCCCCCCCGGCTACACCTTC.